Shown below are 2 T cell receptor beta chains from a single sample sequenced in a study of T cell responses to AZD1222 COVID-19 vaccine. The protocol was immunoSEQ multiplex PCR, while the TCRdb copy is restricted to in-frame clones and leaves out a portion. The sample contains roughly 150,000 clones, approximately 89% of which appear only once. Sequencing used peripheral blood, obtained on day 0 of AZD1222 vaccination. Receptors were obtained from an adult in good health.

The V and J genes are TRBV7-2 and TRBJ2-2; D unresolved. V dropped 2 bases and J dropped 4 bases, with 17 bases sitting between them. CDR1 is SGHTA and CDR2 is FQGNSA in the germline V gene. The CDR3 consists of 17 residues. The CDR3 protein is CASSLSPQRAPTGELFF. CDR3 coding DNA: TGTGCCAGCAGCTTAAGTCCGCAAAGGGCCCCCACCGGGGAGCTGTTTTTT.

This clone was seen a single time. This chain links TRBV10-3 with TRBJ2-2; D is unclear. Germline V gene lookup returns CDR1 ENHRY and CDR2 SYGVKD. V lost 1 base and J lost 3, with 3 bases in between. The CDR3 spans 13 residues. CDR3 loop: CAISEFDTGELFF. CDR3 nucleotide sequence: TGTGCCATCAGTGAGTTCGACACCGGGGAGCTGTTTTTT.